What follows are 15 T cell receptor beta chains derived from one specimen sequenced in a study of blood T cells in healthy people across ages. The authors ran a second PCR of about 7 to 11 cycles using a sample-barcoded 5' primer and a J-beta primer mix. In TCRdb, the 5' RACE reads were re-called with MiXCR into one record per CDR3 protein. The sample consists of about 1,600,000 distinct CDR3 sequences, roughly 45% of them appearing once. Sequenced input: blood. The receptors originated from a woman under 30 in good health.

This chain uses TRBV6-5 with TRBJ2-7; 8 bases line up with TRBD1. Losses at the gene ends were 5 bases for V and 0 bases for J; bases not matched to a gene: 6. Germline V gene lookup returns CDR1 MNHEY and CDR2 SVGAGI. The CDR3 has 15 residues. The CDR3 sequence is CASSLADRGSYEQYF. In nucleotides, the CDR3 is TGTGCCAGCAGTCTTGCAGACAGGGGCTCCTACGAGCAGTACTTC.

Turning to this clonotype: At one boundary the junction diverges from the germline segment, which might be a read error. This chain joins TRBV3-1 and TRBJ1-1; D not resolved. CDR1 and CDR2 from the germline V gene are LGHDT and YNNKEL (reference sequence). The length of the CDR3 is 14 residues. As DNA, the CDR3 is TGTGCCAGCAGCCAACCAGGTTTGGGCACTGAGGCTTTCTTT. Its protein is CASSQPGLGTEAFF. Full variable domain (missing parts from reference TRBV3-1 and TRBJ1-1): DTAVSQTPKYLVTQMGNDKSIKCEQNLGHDTMYWYKQDSKKFLKIMFSYNNKELIINETVPNRFSPKSPDKAHLNLHINSLELGDSAVYFCASSQPGLGTEAFFGQGTRLTVV.

A remark on this clonotype: At one of its ends the junction is not consistent with the germline gene, which may arise from a read error. This chain connects TRBV5-1 to TRBJ2-3; the D is unclear. This CDR3 has 15 residues. Germline CDR1 is SGHRS and CDR2 is YFSETQ. CDR3 in DNA: TGCGCCGGCAGTTCGGTCGGGCGAAGCACAGATACGCAGTATTTT. Its translation: CAGSSVGRSTDTQYF. Full variable domain (remainder filled in from reference TRBV5-1 and TRBJ2-3): KAGVTQTPRYLIKTRGQQVTLSCSPISGHRSVSWYQQTPGQGLQFLFEYFSETQRNKGNFPGRFSGRQFSNSRSEMNVSTLELGDSALYLCAGSSVGRSTDTQYFGPGTRLTVL.

This chain joins TRBV27 and TRBJ1-1; maybe TRBD1 (6 bases). Trimming shortened V by 7 bases and J by 7 bases, and 19 bases separated the two germline ends. The CDR3 has 14 amino acids. CDR1 and CDR2 from the germline V gene are MNHEY and SMNVEV (reference sequence). The CDR3 spells CASIRRGGEGEAFF. In DNA, the CDR3 is TGTGCCAGCATCCGCAGGGGCGGGGAGGGTGAAGCTTTCTTT.

The chain joins TRBV6-5 to TRBJ1-5, with D unresolved. Per the germline V gene, CDR1 is MNHEY and CDR2 is SVGAGI. V was shortened by 6 bases and J by 9 bases, with 12 bases between the two germline ends. The CDR3 covers 12 residues. CDR3 sequence (DNA): TGTGCCAGCAGACTTATGAAAGGGCCCCAGCATTTT. Amino acids: CASRLMKGPQHF.

This clonotype was detected only a few times. V is TRBV4-2 and J is TRBJ2-2; no clear D. CDR1 and CDR2 from the germline V gene are LGHNA and YNFKEQ. The V and J ends lost 1 base and 5 bases respectively, with 8 bases between them. The CDR3 contains 14 residues. The CDR3 loop is CASSQGVATGELFF. The DNA of the CDR3 is TGTGCCAGCAGCCAAGGGGTGGCTACCGGGGAGCTGTTTTTT.

Regarding this clonotype: One end of the junction varies from germline; a read error may be responsible. The chain carries TRBV20-1 and TRBJ1-2, with a tentative D call TRBD1 (5 bases). The CDR3 has 13 residues. Germline V gene lookup returns CDR1 DFQATT and CDR2 SNEGSKA (reference sequence). The CDR3 region has the DNA TGCAGTGCTAGAGGGCCAGGGAACTATGGCCACACCTTC. Translated: CSARGPGNYGHTF.

The rearrangement uses TRBV7-9 and TRBJ2-1; D remains unclear. CDR1 is SEHNR, CDR2 FQNEAQ, per germline (reference sequence). The CDR3 has 12 amino acids. The V gene lost 5 bases and the J gene lost 7 bases, with 9 bases spanning the gap. The CDR3 protein is CASSTSLNEQFF. The CDR3 DNA is TGTGCCAGCAGCACCTCTTTGAATGAGCAGTTCTTC.

V gene TRBV6-4 combines with J gene TRBJ1-2, with 8 bases aligning to TRBD1. The CDR3 is made up of 12 amino acids. Germline V gene data show CDR1 as MRHNA and CDR2 as SNTAGT. V gave up 7 bases and J gave up 6 bases; unmatched junction bases: 4. The CDR3 reads CASIDRGDGYTF. In DNA, the CDR3 is TGTGCCAGCATCGACAGGGGAGATGGCTACACCTTC.

Worth noting for this clonotype: This may arise from a read error, as a much more abundant clone is one base away. This sequence joins TRBV25-1 and TRBJ2-4, with a tentative D call TRBD1 (6 bases). CDR3 length equals 16 residues. Per germline, CDR1 MGHDK and CDR2 SYGVNS. V was clipped by 1 base and J by 13 bases, with 23 bases between them. The CDR3: CASSEFVETGLREQYF. In nucleotides, the CDR3 is TGTGCCAGCAGTGAATTTGTCGAGACAGGCTTGCGAGAGCAGTACTTC.

This chain links TRBV19 with TRBJ2-3, with D hard to call. The germline V gene encodes CDR1 LNHDA and CDR2 SQIVND (reference sequence). V was pared by 5 bases and J by 5 bases, with 14 bases between. The CDR3 covers 14 residues. In DNA form, the CDR3 reads TGTGCCAGTAGTCCTAATTGGGCGGAAGATACGCAGTATTTT. It specifies CASSPNWAEDTQYF.

This clonotype was found once. This chain connects TRBV10-3 to TRBJ2-2; D may be TRBD2 (6 bases). Deletions cut 2 bases from V and 1 base from J, with 11 bases between. The CDR3 sequence is 16 residues long. Germline values: CDR1 ENHRY, CDR2 SYGVKD. CDR3 nucleotide sequence: TGTGCCATCAGTGAGGGCGGGATGATGAACACCGGGGAGCTGTTTTTT. Amino acids: CAISEGGMMNTGELFF.

The chain is built from TRBV5-1 and TRBJ2-5; D is possibly TRBD1 (5 bases). The end of the DNA fits TRBJ2-7 better, so the J call may be wrong. CDR3 length: 14 residues. The germline CDR1 and CDR2 sequences are SGHRS and YFSETQ. DNA of the CDR3: TGCGCCAGCAGCTTGGGGGGCCCTGAGCACGAGCAGTACTTC. It codes for CASSLGGPEHEQYF.

CDR3 amino acids: CASSSGTGLHEQYF. In nucleotides, the CDR3 is TGTGCCAGCAGCTCCGGGACAGGTCTCCACGAGCAGTACTTC. This chain joins TRBV13 and TRBJ2-7; 8 bases align to TRBD1. With V trimmed by 4 bases and J by 5 bases, 7 bases remained unmatched. CDR1 PRHDT and CDR2 FYEKMQ come from the germline V gene (reference sequence). CDR3 size: 14 residues. Full variable domain (remainder filled in from reference TRBV13 and TRBJ2-7): AAGVIQSPRHLIKEKRETATLKCYPIPRHDTVYWYQQGPGQDPQFLISFYEKMQSDKGSIPDRFSAQQFSDYHSELNMSSLELGDSALYFCASSSGTGLHEQYFGPGTRLTVT.

Remarks on this clonotype: Germline and junction disagree at one end, which may indicate a read error. In nucleotides, the CDR3 is TGCGCCAGCAGCCACAGGGTAGGATCCTCCTACGAGCAGTCCTTC. Its translation: CASSHRVGSSYEQSF. This chain uses TRBV4-1 with TRBJ2-7; maybe TRBD1 (5 bases). CDR1 and CDR2 from the germline V gene are MGHRA and YSYEKL. This CDR3 is built from 15 residues.